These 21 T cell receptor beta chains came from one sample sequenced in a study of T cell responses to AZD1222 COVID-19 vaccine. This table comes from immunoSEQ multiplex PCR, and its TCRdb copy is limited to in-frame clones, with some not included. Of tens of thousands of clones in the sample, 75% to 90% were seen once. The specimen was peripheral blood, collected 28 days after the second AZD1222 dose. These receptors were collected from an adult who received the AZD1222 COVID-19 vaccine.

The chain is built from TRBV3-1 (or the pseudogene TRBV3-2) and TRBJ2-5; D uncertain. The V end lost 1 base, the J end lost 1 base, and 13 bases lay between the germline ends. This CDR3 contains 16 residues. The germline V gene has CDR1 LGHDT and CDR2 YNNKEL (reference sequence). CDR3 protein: CASSQGPPASQETQYF. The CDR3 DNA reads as TGTGCCAGCAGCCAAGGTCCCCCCGCGTCCCAAGAGACCCAGTACTTC.

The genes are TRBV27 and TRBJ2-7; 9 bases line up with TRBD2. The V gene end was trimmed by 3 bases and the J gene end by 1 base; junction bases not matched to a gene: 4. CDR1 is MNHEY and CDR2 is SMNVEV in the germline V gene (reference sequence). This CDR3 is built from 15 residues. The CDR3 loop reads CASSFSSGGSYEQYF. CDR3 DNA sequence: TGTGCCAGCAGTTTTTCGAGCGGGGGGTCCTACGAGCAGTACTTC.

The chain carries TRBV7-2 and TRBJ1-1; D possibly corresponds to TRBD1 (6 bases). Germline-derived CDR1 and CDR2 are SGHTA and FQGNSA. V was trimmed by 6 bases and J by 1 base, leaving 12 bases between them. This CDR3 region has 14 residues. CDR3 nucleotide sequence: TGTGCCAGCAGTATACAGGGATCGAACACTGAAGCTTTCTTT. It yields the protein CASSIQGSNTEAFF.

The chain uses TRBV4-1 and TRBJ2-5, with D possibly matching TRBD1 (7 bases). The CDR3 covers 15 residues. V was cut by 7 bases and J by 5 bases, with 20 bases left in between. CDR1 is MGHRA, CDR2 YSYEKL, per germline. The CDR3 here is CASTPGGTSLETQYF. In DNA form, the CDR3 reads TGCGCCAGCACACCAGGGGGGACGAGTCTGGAGACCCAGTACTTC.

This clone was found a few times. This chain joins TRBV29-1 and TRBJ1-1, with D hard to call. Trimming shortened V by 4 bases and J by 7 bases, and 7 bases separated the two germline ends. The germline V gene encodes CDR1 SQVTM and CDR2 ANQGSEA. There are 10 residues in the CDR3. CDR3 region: CSVAGGEAFF. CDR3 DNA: TGCAGCGTTGCCGGTGGTGAAGCTTTCTTT.

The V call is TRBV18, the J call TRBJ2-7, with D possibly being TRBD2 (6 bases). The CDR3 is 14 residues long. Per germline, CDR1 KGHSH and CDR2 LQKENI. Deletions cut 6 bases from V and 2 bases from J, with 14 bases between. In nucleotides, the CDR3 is TGTGCCAGCTCGCTGGGTAGCGGCCCCTACGAGCAGTACTTC. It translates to CASSLGSGPYEQYF.

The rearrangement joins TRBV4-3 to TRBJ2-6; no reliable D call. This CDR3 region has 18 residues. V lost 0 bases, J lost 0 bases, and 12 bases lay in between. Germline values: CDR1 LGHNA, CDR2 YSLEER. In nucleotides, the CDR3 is TGCGCCAGCAGCCAAGATAAGTGGCGGAACTCTGGGGCCAACGTCCTGACTTTC. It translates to CASSQDKWRNSGANVLTF.

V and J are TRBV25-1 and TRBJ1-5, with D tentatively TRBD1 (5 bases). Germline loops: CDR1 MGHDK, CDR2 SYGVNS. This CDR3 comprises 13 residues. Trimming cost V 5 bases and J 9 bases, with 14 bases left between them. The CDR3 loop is CASSSGPNSPQHF. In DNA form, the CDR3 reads TGTGCCAGCAGTTCAGGGCCCAACTCGCCCCAGCATTTT.

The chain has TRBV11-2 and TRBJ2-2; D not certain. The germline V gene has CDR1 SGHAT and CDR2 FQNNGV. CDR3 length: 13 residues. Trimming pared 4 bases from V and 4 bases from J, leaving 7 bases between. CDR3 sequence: CASSWLGTGELFF. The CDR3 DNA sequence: TGTGCCAGCAGCTGGCTAGGCACCGGGGAGCTGTTTTTT.

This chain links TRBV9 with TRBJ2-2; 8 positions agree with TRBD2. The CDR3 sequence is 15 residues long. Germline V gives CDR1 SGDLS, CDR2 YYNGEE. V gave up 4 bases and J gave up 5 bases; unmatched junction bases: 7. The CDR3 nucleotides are TGTGCCAGCAGCTCCCGGGGGGGGGAGACCGGGGAGCTGTTTTTT. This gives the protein CASSSRGGETGELFF.

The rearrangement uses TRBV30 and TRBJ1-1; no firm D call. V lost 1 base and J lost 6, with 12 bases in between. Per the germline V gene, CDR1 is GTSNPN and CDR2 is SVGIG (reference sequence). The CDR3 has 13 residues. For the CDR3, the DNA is TGTGCCTGGAGTGGTCTGGTTCCAGCTGAAGCTTTCTTT. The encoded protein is CAWSGLVPAEAFF.

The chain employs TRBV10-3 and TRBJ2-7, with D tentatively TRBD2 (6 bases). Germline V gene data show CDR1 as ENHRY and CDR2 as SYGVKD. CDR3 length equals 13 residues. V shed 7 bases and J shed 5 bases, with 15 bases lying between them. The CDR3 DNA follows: TGTGCCATCAAGGAAGGATCGGGGGACGAGCAGTACTTC. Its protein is CAIKEGSGDEQYF.

CDR3 sequence (DNA): TGTGCCAGCAGCGTTAGCGGGGGGGGCACAGATACGCAGTATTTT. Protein: CASSVSGGGTDTQYF. The chain recombines TRBV5-4 with TRBJ2-3; 11 bases match TRBD2. This CDR3 has 15 residues. Losses at the gene ends were 4 bases for V and 1 base for J; bases not matched to a gene: 2. CDR1 is SGHNT, CDR2 YYREEE, per germline (reference sequence). Drawing the rest from reference TRBV5-4 and TRBJ2-3, the complete variable domain is ETGVTQSPTHLIKTRGQQVTLRCSSQSGHNTVSWYQQALGQGPQFIFQYYREEENGRGNFPPRFSGLQFPNYSSELNVNALELDDSALYLCASSVSGGGTDTQYFGPGTRLTVL.

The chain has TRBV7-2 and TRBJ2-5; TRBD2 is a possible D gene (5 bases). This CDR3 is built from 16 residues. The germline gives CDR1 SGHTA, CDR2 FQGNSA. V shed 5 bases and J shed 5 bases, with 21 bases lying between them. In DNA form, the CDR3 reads TGTGCCAGCAGCCCCCATTGGGCGGGCAGGCGGGAGACCCAGTACTTC. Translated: CASSPHWAGRRETQYF.

The CDR3 region has the DNA TGCGCCAGCAGCCAACCCTGGAGGCAGATTAATTCACCCCTCCACTTT. Its translation: CASSQPWRQINSPLHF. V usage is TRBV4-1 and J usage is TRBJ1-6; D is unclear. Deletions cut 2 bases from V and 6 bases from J, with 14 bases between. The CDR3 is 16 amino acids. CDR1 is MGHRA, CDR2 YSYEKL, per germline.

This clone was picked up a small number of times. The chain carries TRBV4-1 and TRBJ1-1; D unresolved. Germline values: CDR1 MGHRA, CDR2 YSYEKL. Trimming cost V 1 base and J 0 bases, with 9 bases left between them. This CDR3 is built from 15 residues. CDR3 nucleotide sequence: TGCGCCAGCAGCCAAGGGGTGCAGATGAACACTGAAGCTTTCTTT. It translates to CASSQGVQMNTEAFF.

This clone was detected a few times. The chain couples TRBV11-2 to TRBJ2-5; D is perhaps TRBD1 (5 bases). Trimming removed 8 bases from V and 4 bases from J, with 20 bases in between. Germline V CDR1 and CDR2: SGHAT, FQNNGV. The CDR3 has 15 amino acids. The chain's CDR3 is CASPMGRAPTETQYF. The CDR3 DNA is TGTGCCAGCCCGATGGGCAGGGCGCCTACAGAGACCCAGTACTTC.

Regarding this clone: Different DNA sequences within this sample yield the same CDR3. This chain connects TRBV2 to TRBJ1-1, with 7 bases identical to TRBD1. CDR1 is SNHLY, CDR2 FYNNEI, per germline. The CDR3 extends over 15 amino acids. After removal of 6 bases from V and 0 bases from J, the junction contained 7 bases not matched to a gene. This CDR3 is CASRRQGLMNTEAFF. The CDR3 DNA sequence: TGTGCCAGCAGGCGACAGGGACTTATGAACACTGAAGCTTTCTTT.

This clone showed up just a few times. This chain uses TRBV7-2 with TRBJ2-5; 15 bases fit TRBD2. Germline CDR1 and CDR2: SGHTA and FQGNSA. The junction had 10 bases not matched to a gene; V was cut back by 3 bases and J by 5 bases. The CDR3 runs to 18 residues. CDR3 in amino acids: CASSFWTSGGARFETQYF. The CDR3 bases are TGTGCCAGCAGCTTCTGGACTAGCGGGGGGGCCCGTTTCGAGACCCAGTACTTC.

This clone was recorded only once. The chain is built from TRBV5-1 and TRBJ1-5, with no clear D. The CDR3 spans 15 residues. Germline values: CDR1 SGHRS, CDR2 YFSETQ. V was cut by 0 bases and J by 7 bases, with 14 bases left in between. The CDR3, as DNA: TGCGCCAGCAGCTTGGTGGGATCGCCTGGGCAGCCCCAGCATTTT. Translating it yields CASSLVGSPGQPQHF.

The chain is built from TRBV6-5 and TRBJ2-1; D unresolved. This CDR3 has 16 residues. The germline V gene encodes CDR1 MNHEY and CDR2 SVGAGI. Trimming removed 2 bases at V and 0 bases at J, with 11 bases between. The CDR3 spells CASSYGGEPSYNEQFF. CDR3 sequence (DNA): TGTGCCAGCAGTTACGGTGGGGAACCCTCCTACAATGAGCAGTTCTTC.